The source of this TCR beta chain is a study of T cells in Graves' hyperthyroidism and ophthalmopathy. Study summary: Peripheral blood sampling occurred at initial diagnosis, before any treatment.

This CDR3 spans 19 amino acids. Germline CDR1 is MNHEY and CDR2 is SVGEGT. J lost 6 bases, V lost 7 bases, and 22 bases had no gene match. Patients were excluded because of uncontrolled infection, other autoimmune disease, pregnancy or lactation. This clonotype was detected many times. Amplification targeted TCR beta CDR3 regions from RNA transcripts. The HTBI primer set was used in a first-round RT-PCR of the TCR CDR3. TCRdb re-called the multiplex PCR reads with MiXCR, one entry per CDR3 protein. Of roughly 560,000 distinct CDR3 sequences in the sample, about 15% were seen once. This receptor was taken from a woman between 35 and 50 years old with Graves' ophthalmopathy. This chain joins TRBV6-2 or TRBV6-3 and TRBJ1-1; TRBD1 matches 11 bases. Material for sequencing was blood. The CDR3 DNA follows: TGTGCCAGCAACACTCAGGGGCGGGACAGGGGGATCGGGAGGGCTGAAGCTTTCTTT. Amino acids: CASNTQGRDRGIGRAEAFF.